Listed here are 31 T cell receptor beta chains from one sample, sequenced in a study of radiotherapy plus CTLA-4 blockade in lung cancer. The data were produced by immunoSEQ multiplex PCR, yet TCRdb's version contains in-frame clones alone and is incomplete. In the table there are around 82,000 clones, under 85% of which are singletons. This sample comprised peripheral blood, obtained from a patient treated with radiotherapy plus ipilimumab. The receptors were sampled from a human donor with non-small cell lung cancer who had stable disease on radiotherapy plus ipilimumab.

This chain connects TRBV30 to TRBJ2-7; a weak D match, TRBD1 (6 bases). V lost 2 bases to trimming and J lost 3 bases, with 8 bases between them. CDR1 GTSNPN and CDR2 SVGIG come from the germline V gene (reference sequence). This CDR3 comprises 12 residues. CDR3 DNA sequence: TGTGCCTGGAGTAGAGGGGGCTACGAGCAGTACTTC. Translating gives CAWSRGGYEQYF.

CDR3 nucleotide sequence: TGTGCCAGTAGTATAGATCAAGTCACTGAAGCTTTCTTT. It is translated as CASSIDQVTEAFF. The chain couples TRBV19 to TRBJ1-1, with D hard to call. Germline V gene sequence: CDR1 LNHDA, CDR2 SQIVND (reference sequence). Trimming left V 0 bases short and J 4 bases short, with 6 bases between. CDR3 length: 13 residues.

The chain couples TRBV11-2 to TRBJ1-3; 10 bases line up with TRBD1. Germline CDR1 is SGHAT and CDR2 is FQNNGV. The CDR3 totals 16 residues. Trimming took 5 bases from V and 4 from J; bases not matched to a gene: 8. The CDR3 reads CASSLRTGGRGNTIYF. Here the CDR3 DNA reads TGTGCCAGCAGCCTTCGGACAGGGGGTAGGGGAAACACCATATATTTT. The full variable domain, with the rest looked up from reference TRBV11-2 and TRBJ1-3, is EAGVAQSPRYKIIEKRQSVAFWCNPISGHATLYWYQQILGQGPKLLIQFQNNGVVDDSQLPKDRFSAERLKGVDSTLKIQPAKLEDSAVYLCASSLRTGGRGNTIYFGEGSWLTVV.

This rearrangement joins TRBV29-1 to TRBJ1-1; D unclear. Trimming left V 4 bases short and J 2 bases short, with 14 bases between. Germline V gene lookup returns CDR1 SQVTM and CDR2 ANQGSEA. The CDR3 spans 14 residues. CDR3 region: CSVAGRSGNTEAFF. For the CDR3, the DNA is TGCAGCGTTGCCGGGAGATCAGGTAACACTGAAGCTTTCTTT. Full variable domain (outside the CDR3, taken from reference TRBV29-1 and TRBJ1-1): SAVISQKPSRDICQRGTSLTIQCQVDSQVTMMFWYRQQPGQSLTLIATANQGSEATYESGFVIDKFPISRPNLTFSTLTVSNMSPEDSSIYLCSVAGRSGNTEAFFGQGTRLTVV.

This chain joins TRBV6-1 and TRBJ2-5, with D unresolved. CDR3 length equals 12 residues. With 4 bases removed from V and 4 bases from J, the gap between germline ends came to 7 bases. Germline V gene data show CDR1 as MNHNS and CDR2 as SASEGT. DNA of the CDR3: TGTGCCAGCAGTGTCTTTCGAGAGACCCAGTACTTC. Its protein is CASSVFRETQYF.

The CDR3: CASSEPGQEYATNEKLFF. CDR3 sequence (DNA): TGTGCCAGCAGTGAACCGGGACAGGAGTATGCAACTAATGAAAAACTGTTTTTT. The genes are TRBV6-1 and TRBJ1-4; 8 bases line up with TRBD1. Germline values: CDR1 MNHNS, CDR2 SASEGT. The CDR3 has 18 amino acids. The V gene end was trimmed by 2 bases and the J gene end by 0 bases; junction bases not matched to a gene: 8.

This clone turned up a few times. The chain joins TRBV28 to TRBJ1-3; D is uncertain. The germline V gene has CDR1 MDHEN and CDR2 SYDVKM. This CDR3 region has 17 residues. V shed 6 bases and J shed 0 bases, with 18 bases lying between them. For the CDR3, the DNA is TGTGCCAGCAGCATTAGGACGGGCATAAACTCTGGAAACACCATATATTTT. Translation gives CASSIRTGINSGNTIYF.

The sample holds a few counts of this clone. This sequence joins TRBV18 and TRBJ2-7; 10 positions match TRBD2. Germline V gene sequence: CDR1 KGHSH, CDR2 LQKENI. Trimming took 8 bases from V and 4 from J; bases not matched to a gene: 14. The CDR3 loop spans 16 amino acids. The CDR3 region has the DNA TGTGCCAGCGCCACTAGGGCTAGCGGGAGTTTGTACGAGCAGTACTTC. This translates into CASATRASGSLYEQYF.

The chain recombines TRBV27 with TRBJ2-1; 8 bases align to TRBD1. The CDR3 covers 14 residues. Germline CDR1 reads MNHEY; CDR2 reads SMNVEV (reference sequence). V dropped 6 bases and J dropped 4; count of bases not matched to a gene: 5. Here the CDR3 reads CASRGGTGYNEQFF. The CDR3 DNA is TGTGCCAGCAGAGGAGGGACAGGTTACAATGAGCAGTTCTTC.

The genes are TRBV7-9 and TRBJ2-7; 12 positions agree with TRBD1. CDR1 is SEHNR, CDR2 FQNEAQ, per germline (reference sequence). This CDR3 is 17 amino acids long. With 2 bases clipped from V and 6 bases from J, the junction kept 11 bases outside the gene matches. CDR3 sequence reads: CASSLLEWDRGLVEQYF. As DNA, the CDR3 is TGTGCCAGCAGCTTACTGGAGTGGGACAGGGGGCTGGTCGAGCAGTACTTC.

This chain joins TRBV29-1 and TRBJ2-7, with 10 bases that match TRBD2. This CDR3 region has 15 residues. Germline lookup yields CDR1 SQVTM and CDR2 ANQGSEA. With V trimmed by 5 bases and J by 0 bases, 7 bases remained unmatched. The CDR3 sequence is CSVLTSGPTSYEQYF. The CDR3 DNA reads as TGCAGCGTTCTGACTAGCGGGCCTACCTCCTACGAGCAGTACTTC.

The V and J genes are TRBV28 and TRBJ2-7; 8 bases line up with TRBD2. The CDR3 has 15 amino acids. V lost 6 bases and J lost 4; bases outside the gene matches: 11. Germline values: CDR1 MDHEN, CDR2 SYDVKM. CDR3 region: CASRPGLAGRYEQYF. CDR3 sequence (DNA): TGTGCCAGCAGACCCGGACTAGCAGGCAGGTACGAGCAGTACTTC. Full variable domain (rest looked up from reference TRBV28 and TRBJ2-7): DVKVTQSSRYLVKRTGEKVFLECVQDMDHENMFWYRQDPGLGLRLIYFSYDVKMKEKGDIPEGYSVSREKKERFSLILESASTNQTSMYLCASRPGLAGRYEQYFGPGTRLTVT.

This clone has only a few counts. The CDR3 bases are TGTGCCAGCAGCCAGGGACTAGCGGAAAACTACGAGCAGTACTTC. It encodes CASSQGLAENYEQYF. The chain combines TRBV4-2 with TRBJ2-7; 11 nucleotides match TRBD2. Germline values: CDR1 LGHNA, CDR2 YNFKEQ. V dropped 3 bases and J dropped 3; count of bases not matched to a gene: 4. The CDR3 runs to 15 residues.

The chain carries TRBV4-1 and TRBJ1-6, with 9 bases identical to TRBD1. CDR3 length: 16 amino acids. The germline V gene has CDR1 MGHRA and CDR2 YSYEKL. The V gene end was trimmed by 0 bases and the J gene end by 7 bases; junction bases not matched to a gene: 4. The CDR3, as DNA: TGCGCCAGCAGCCAAGATCGGGACAGGGAAAATTCACCCCTCCACTTT. Its translation: CASSQDRDRENSPLHF.

This chain joins TRBV5-1 and TRBJ1-4; D might be TRBD1 (6 bases). The V gene lost 4 bases and the J gene lost 3 bases, with 13 bases spanning the gap. The germline V gene encodes CDR1 SGHRS and CDR2 YFSETQ. CDR3 size: 15 residues. This CDR3 reads CASSPRGSANEKLFF. The CDR3 DNA reads TGCGCCAGCAGCCCAAGGGGGTCTGCTAATGAAAAACTGTTTTTT.

The chain is built from TRBV11-2 and TRBJ2-1, with D hard to call. The CDR3 is 11 residues long. Germline V gene lookup returns CDR1 SGHAT and CDR2 FQNNGV. V lost 5 bases, J lost 10 bases, and 9 bases lay in between. The CDR3 nucleotides are TGTGCCAGCAGCCCTGGTGGGGAGCAGTTCTTC. Protein: CASSPGGEQFF.

The rearrangement links TRBV27 to TRBJ2-7, with TRBD1 matching over 11 bases. Germline CDR1 reads MNHEY; CDR2 reads SMNVEV (reference sequence). The V segment lost 6 bases and the J segment 5 bases; nucleotides outside the gene matches: 12. The CDR3 covers 16 residues. The CDR3 reads CASSPMGTGGKNEQYF. Here the CDR3 DNA reads TGTGCCAGCAGCCCTATGGGGACAGGGGGTAAAAACGAGCAGTACTTC.

The chain links TRBV5-6 to TRBJ2-5; 8 positions agree with TRBD1. The germline gives CDR1 SGHDT, CDR2 YYEEEE. This CDR3 is 15 amino acids long. Trimming took 3 bases from V and 6 from J; bases not matched to a gene: 10. As DNA, the CDR3 is TGTGCCAGCAGCTCCTTCCGTCGACAGGGGCAGACCCAGTACTTC. Translation: CASSSFRRQGQTQYF.

In this sample, this clone turned up once. The chain has TRBV5-1 and TRBJ2-7; D gene ambiguous. The germline CDR1 and CDR2 sequences are SGHRS and YFSETQ. Trimming pared 4 bases from V and 3 bases from J, leaving 8 bases between. This CDR3 has 12 amino acids. DNA for the CDR3: TGCGCCAGCAGCCTCCGCCACTACGAGCAGTACTTC. It translates to CASSLRHYEQYF.

The chain combines TRBV10-2 with TRBJ1-3, with D perhaps matching TRBD1 (5 bases). Germline CDR1 WSHSY, CDR2 SAAADI. V was trimmed by 3 bases and J by 2 bases, leaving 8 bases between them. This CDR3 is 14 amino acids long. CDR3 coding DNA: TGCGCCAGCAGTGAACCGGGGCCTGGAAACACCATATATTTT. Protein sequence: CASSEPGPGNTIYF.

The chain has TRBV5-1 and TRBJ1-1; 7 nucleotides agree with TRBD1. In germline, CDR1 is SGHRS, CDR2 YFSETQ. The V gene end was trimmed by 0 bases and the J gene end by 1 base; junction bases not matched to a gene: 3. The CDR3 spans 15 residues. The CDR3 loop is CASSLGDRTNTEAFF. The CDR3 coding sequence is TGCGCCAGCAGCTTGGGGGACAGAACGAACACTGAAGCTTTCTTT.

This chain links TRBV25-1 with TRBJ2-2; TRBD2 agrees at 8 bases. V shed 3 bases and J 3 bases; nucleotides not matched to a gene: 0. This CDR3 has 14 residues. Germline CDR1 is MGHDK and CDR2 is SYGVNS. CDR3 in amino acids: CASSEGLDTGELFF. The DNA for the CDR3 is TGTGCCAGCAGTGAGGGACTAGACACCGGGGAGCTGTTTTTT.

The V gene is TRBV28, the J gene TRBJ1-6; 9 nucleotides agree with TRBD1. The CDR3 has 16 amino acids. Germline CDR1 is MDHEN and CDR2 is SYDVKM. The V segment lost 5 bases and the J segment 7 bases; nucleotides outside the gene matches: 9. The CDR3 loop reads CASSSIQGAGNSPLHF. In nucleotides, the CDR3 is TGTGCCAGCAGTAGCATACAGGGGGCTGGGAATTCACCCCTCCACTTT.

The rearrangement links TRBV19 to TRBJ2-7, with D perhaps TRBD1 (6 bases). The CDR3 is 15 amino acids. CDR1 is LNHDA, CDR2 SQIVND, per germline (reference sequence). The V gene lost 3 bases and the J gene lost 1 base, with 13 bases spanning the gap. The chain's CDR3 is CASSIEGTSSYEQYF. CDR3 nucleotides: TGTGCCAGTAGTATCGAAGGGACAAGTTCCTACGAGCAGTACTTC.

The chain employs TRBV4-2 and TRBJ2-3, with TRBD2 identical over 8 bases. V was pared by 0 bases and J by 1 base, with 6 bases of the junction left unmatched. The CDR3 extends over 17 amino acids. Germline V lookup: CDR1 LGHNA, CDR2 YNFKEQ. The CDR3 reads CASSQDPLSGGTDTQYF. In DNA, the CDR3 is TGTGCCAGCAGCCAAGATCCGCTTAGCGGGGGCACAGATACGCAGTATTTT.

This clone appeared a single time. The rearrangement links TRBV6-6 to TRBJ2-1, with TRBD1 matching 8 bases. The J segment lost 1 base and the V segment lost 6 bases, leaving 8 bases of the junction unmatched. CDR3 length: 16 residues. CDR1 is MNHNY and CDR2 is SVGAGI in the germline V gene (reference sequence). CDR3 bases: TGTGCCAGCAGCCTGGACAGGGTTGGGTCCTACAATGAGCAGTTCTTC. Residues: CASSLDRVGSYNEQFF.

The chain couples TRBV13 to TRBJ2-7; 9 nucleotides line up with TRBD2. With V trimmed by 2 bases and J by 7 bases, 12 bases remained unmatched. From germline, CDR1 is PRHDT and CDR2 FYEKMQ (reference sequence). CDR3 length equals 16 residues. CDR3 nucleotide sequence: TGTGCCAGCAGCTTACCTAGCGGGACGGTGGGGAGAGAGCAGTACTTC. It codes for CASSLPSGTVGREQYF.

This clone was detected a few times. The chain combines TRBV7-9 with TRBJ2-7, with 7 nucleotides matching TRBD2. The germline gives CDR1 SEHNR, CDR2 FQNEAQ (reference sequence). The J segment lost 7 bases and the V segment lost 5 bases, leaving 17 bases of the junction unmatched. The CDR3 runs to 16 residues. The CDR3 bases are TGTGCCAGCAGCCGGCTGAGAGGCGGGAGACGAAAAGAGCAGTACTTC. Its protein product is CASSRLRGGRRKEQYF.

The chain is built from TRBV28 and TRBJ2-4; possible D gene TRBD2, 6 bases. CDR1 is MDHEN, CDR2 SYDVKM, per germline. This CDR3 is 13 amino acids long. The V end lost 7 bases, the J end lost 5 bases, and 12 bases lay between the germline ends. The CDR3 region has the DNA TGTGCCAGCATGGGAGGCGGGGAAAACATTCAGTACTTC. It translates to CASMGGGENIQYF.

The chain couples TRBV19 to TRBJ1-5; 7 nucleotides match TRBD1. Germline V gene sequence: CDR1 LNHDA, CDR2 SQIVND (reference sequence). CDR3 length equals 20 residues. Trimming cost V 3 bases and J 2 bases; bases outside gene matches: 19. DNA for the CDR3: TGTGCCAGTAGTATTCCGGGCGAGTGGATAAGGGGGCTCGGCAATCAGCCCCAGCATTTT. Translation gives CASSIPGEWIRGLGNQPQHF. Full variable domain (outside the CDR3, taken from reference TRBV19 and TRBJ1-5): DGGITQSPKYLFRKEGQNVTLSCEQNLNHDAMYWYRQDPGQGLRLIYYSQIVNDFQKGDIAEGYSVSREKKESFPLTVTSAQKNPTAFYLCASSIPGEWIRGLGNQPQHFGDGTRLSIL.

The V call is TRBV2, the J call TRBJ2-7, with 7 bases lining up with TRBD2. This CDR3 contains 14 residues. V was pared by 7 bases and J by 0 bases, with 6 bases of the junction left unmatched. Germline CDR1 reads SNHLY; CDR2 reads FYNNEI. As DNA, the CDR3 is TGTGCCAGCACGCCTAAGCGGGGCTCCTACGAGCAGTACTTC. Translating gives CASTPKRGSYEQYF.